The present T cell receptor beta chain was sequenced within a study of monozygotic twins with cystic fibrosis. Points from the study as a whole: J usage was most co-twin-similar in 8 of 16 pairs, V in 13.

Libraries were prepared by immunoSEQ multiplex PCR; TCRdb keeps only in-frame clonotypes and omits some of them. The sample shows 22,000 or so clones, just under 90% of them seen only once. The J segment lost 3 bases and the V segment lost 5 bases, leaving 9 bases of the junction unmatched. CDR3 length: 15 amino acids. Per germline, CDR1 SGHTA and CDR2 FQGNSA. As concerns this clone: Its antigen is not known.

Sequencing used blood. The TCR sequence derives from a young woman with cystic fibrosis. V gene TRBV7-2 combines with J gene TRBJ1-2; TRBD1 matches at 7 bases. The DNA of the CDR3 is TGTGCCAGCAGCCCCCACCCCCAGGGGGACTATGGCTACACCTTC. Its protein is CASSPHPQGDYGYTF. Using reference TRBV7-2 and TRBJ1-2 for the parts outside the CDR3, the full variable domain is GAGVSQSPSNKVTEKGKDVELRCDPISGHTALYWYRQSLGQGLEFLIYFQGNSAPDKSGLPSDRFSAERTGGSVSTLTIQRTQQEDSAVYLCASSPHPQGDYGYTFGSGTRLTVV.